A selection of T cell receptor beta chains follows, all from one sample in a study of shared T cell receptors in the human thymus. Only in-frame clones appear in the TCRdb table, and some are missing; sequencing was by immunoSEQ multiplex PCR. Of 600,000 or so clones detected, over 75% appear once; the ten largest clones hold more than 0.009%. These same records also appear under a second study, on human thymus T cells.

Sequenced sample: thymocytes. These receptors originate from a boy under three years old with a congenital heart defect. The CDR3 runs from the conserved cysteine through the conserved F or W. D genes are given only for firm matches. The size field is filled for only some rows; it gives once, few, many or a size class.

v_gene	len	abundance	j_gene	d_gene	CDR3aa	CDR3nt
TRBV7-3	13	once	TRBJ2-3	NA	CASSPGFTDTQYF	TGTGCCAGCAGCCCCGGGTTCACAGATACGCAGTATTTT
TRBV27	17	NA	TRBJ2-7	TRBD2	CASSPRTSGSPPYEQYF	TGTGCCAGCAGTCCACGGACTAGCGGGAGTCCCCCCTACGAGCAGTACTTC
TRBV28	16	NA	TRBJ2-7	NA	CASSLLRGEASYEQYF	TGTGCCAGCAGTTTACTCAGGGGGGAGGCCAGTTACGAGCAGTACTTC
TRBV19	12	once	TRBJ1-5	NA	CASSILNQPQHF	TGTGCCAGTAGTATACTCAATCAGCCCCAGCATTTT
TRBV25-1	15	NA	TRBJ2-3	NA	CASSEGGAGTDTQYF	TGTGCCAGCAGCGAGGGGGGGGCCGGCACAGATACGCAGTATTTT
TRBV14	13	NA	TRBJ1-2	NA	CASSLWTDYGYTF	TGTGCCAGCAGCCTATGGACAGACTATGGCTACACCTTC
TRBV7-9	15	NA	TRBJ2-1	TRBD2	CASSLSGGAHNEQFF	TGTGCCAGCAGCCTCAGCGGGGGGGCCCATAATGAGCAGTTCTTC
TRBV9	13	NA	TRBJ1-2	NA	CASSSFLGWGYTF	TGTGCCAGCAGCTCTTTTTTGGGCTGGGGCTACACCTTC
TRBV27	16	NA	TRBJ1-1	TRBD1	CASRSSHRDRGWEAFF	TGTGCCAGCAGGTCATCCCACCGGGACAGGGGATGGGAAGCTTTCTTT
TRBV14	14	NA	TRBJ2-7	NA	CASSQVAGRPEQYF	TGTGCCAGCAGCCAAGTTGCGGGCCGGCCCGAGCAGTACTTC